These T cell receptor beta chains were read from a single sample in a study of OX40 agonist ivuxolimab in advanced cancers. Assay used: immunoSEQ multiplex PCR; TCRdb lists only in-frame clones, some missing. This sample has tens of thousands of clones, with roughly four fifths found just once. Sequenced material: CD4+ or CD8+ T cells sorted from blood, taken in a trial of the OX40 agonist ivuxolimab. The receptors were sampled from an adult with an advanced solid tumor such as melanoma, head and neck, liver or kidney cancer. Both conserved end residues are trimmed from each CDR3. A D gene is named only where the DNA matches it firmly. Size is stated for part of the rows, as once, few or many counts, or as a class when the clone is expanded.

D | J | size | V | CDR3
- | TRBJ1-6 | - | TRBV19 | ASKTARTLYSPLH
- | TRBJ1-5 | - | TRBV30 | AWCPIGGNQPQH
TRBD2 | TRBJ2-1 | - | TRBV4-1 | ASSQGLLGRGVGANEQF
TRBD2 | TRBJ2-1 | - | TRBV6-5 | ASSYGSGTYNEQF
TRBD1 | TRBJ1-6 | - | TRBV19 | ASTDRVGMGSPLH
- | TRBJ2-3 | - | TRBV29-1 | SVAGLSSGDTQY
TRBD2 | TRBJ2-2 | - | TRBV5-1 | ASSPSGGNTGELF
- | TRBJ2-5 | - | TRBV4-1 | ASSQDLKRQETQY
TRBD1 | TRBJ1-2 | - | TRBV12-5 | ASGVKNPGTEDGYT
- | TRBJ2-5 | - | TRBV6-1 | ASSERSLVETQY
TRBD1 | TRBJ1-2 | many | TRBV5-4 | ASSFVTGGNYGYT
- | TRBJ1-2 | - | TRBV6-5 | ASSYDGGGYT
- | TRBJ1-2 | once | TRBV20-1 | SARSYSGYT
- | TRBJ2-2 | - | TRBV18 | ASSAKAGTGHTTGELF
- | TRBJ1-4 | - | TRBV9 | ASSVAPTNEKLF
- | TRBJ1-1 | - | TRBV18 | ASSRDRPNTEAF
TRBD1 | TRBJ1-3 | - | TRBV7-2 | ASSSQGAGSGNTIY
TRBD1 | TRBJ1-4 | once | TRBV7-2 | ASSLATGQAYVGLF
- | TRBJ1-1 | - | TRBV5-1 | ASSLSTGSNTEAF
- | TRBJ1-6 | - | TRBV6-5 | ASSPKVPPGPLH
- | TRBJ2-5 | once | TRBV6-1 | ASSEQQETQY
- | TRBJ2-3 | few | TRBV5-1 | ASSVQGTQY
TRBD1 | TRBJ1-2 | - | TRBV5-4 | ASSTENPGGDYGYT
- | TRBJ2-7 | - | TRBV27 | ASSFQGGYPYEQY
- | TRBJ1-2 | - | TRBV18 | ASSNGQGYPNYGYT
- | TRBJ1-3 | once | TRBV11-2 | ASSSVGGSLGNTIY
- | TRBJ2-7 | - | TRBV9 | ASSVGVGQDEQY
- | TRBJ2-7 | - | TRBV19 | ASSPDKTGKGYEQY
TRBD2 | TRBJ2-1 | - | TRBV5-6 | ASSSTSGKSYEQF
- | TRBJ1-2 | - | TRBV7-2 | ASSSRGTYGYT
- | TRBJ2-3 | - | TRBV5-1 | ASSPRSDTQY
TRBD2 | TRBJ2-5 | - | TRBV9 | ASSVAPRGGLETQY
TRBD2 | TRBJ2-5 | - | TRBV7-7 | ASSLERGGGETQY
- | TRBJ1-1 | - | TRBV19 | ASSIGIGGQAF
TRBD1 | TRBJ2-3 | - | TRBV19 | ASSLTGAVDTQY
TRBD1 | TRBJ2-7 | - | TRBV6-1 | ASSNRGPYNEQY
- | TRBJ2-7 | few | TRBV4-2 | ASSQELGSYEQY
TRBD2 | TRBJ2-5 | - | TRBV5-4 | ASSARLAGGETQY
TRBD1 | TRBJ1-2 | - | TRBV4-1 | ASSQGGTGGYGYT
- | TRBJ1-1 | once | TRBV7-2 | ASSPWGFPEAF
TRBD2 | TRBJ2-2 | - | TRBV7-8 | ASSLLAGGNTGELF
TRBD2 | TRBJ2-5 | once | TRBV10-2 | ASLGGLEATQY
- | TRBJ2-3 | few | TRBV7-3 | ASSLDRITDTQY
- | TRBJ1-2 | - | TRBV5-1 | ASSLAGDYGYT
TRBD1 | TRBJ1-4 | - | TRBV9 | ASSARQGDEKLF
TRBD2 | TRBJ2-7 | - | TRBV7-2 | ASSLAGRGVAEQY
- | TRBJ1-1 | - | TRBV6-5 | ASSYSLDTNTEVF
- | TRBJ1-1 | - | TRBV2 | ASTVTTEAF
- | TRBJ2-1 | - | TRBV19 | ASSIHRGVAYNEQF
TRBD1 | TRBJ1-6 | - | TRBV5-4 | ASSRDRSPLH